This is a list of T cell receptor beta chains from one sample in a study of shared clonotypes between healthy human individuals. The method was immunoSEQ multiplex PCR; TCRdb's version includes in-frame clones alone and lacks a portion of them. The sample holds some 2.4 million clones, 93% seen once. Sequencing was done on a sample of naive CD4+ T cells from PBMCs. These receptors all stem from a man in his late teens or twenties in good health. Some clones in this sample may be carry-over from other donors' samples. The CDR3 runs from the conserved cysteine through the conserved F or W. A D gene is named only where the DNA matches it firmly. A row's size may be missing; if present it is once, few, many or a size class.

d_gene: NA; j_gene: TRBJ1-4; v_gene: TRBV5-1; abundance: NA; CDR3nt: TGCGCCAGCAGCCAATCGGGTACAAGGGATGAAAAACTGTTTTTT; CDR3aa: CASSQSGTRDEKLFF
d_gene: NA; j_gene: TRBJ1-2; v_gene: TRBV6-5; abundance: NA; CDR3nt: TGTGCCAGCGCGACCGCCGGACCCTATGGCTACACCTTC; CDR3aa: CASATAGPYGYTF
d_gene: TRBD2; j_gene: TRBJ2-7; v_gene: TRBV25-1; abundance: NA; CDR3nt: TGTGCCAGCAGTGAATCGGGAGGGGTCGGCGAGCAGTACTTC; CDR3aa: CASSESGGVGEQYF
d_gene: TRBD2; j_gene: TRBJ2-5; v_gene: TRBV27; abundance: NA; CDR3nt: TGTGCCAGCAGTCCCCGGGGGGCGGGAGGCCTCCCCGAGACCCAGTACTTC; CDR3aa: CASSPRGAGGLPETQYF
d_gene: NA; j_gene: TRBJ1-1; v_gene: TRBV18; abundance: NA; CDR3nt: TGTGCCAGCTCGCCGACAGGAGGGGACACTGAAGCTTTCTTT; CDR3aa: CASSPTGGDTEAFF
d_gene: TRBD1; j_gene: TRBJ1-1; v_gene: TRBV29-1; abundance: NA; CDR3nt: TGCAGCGTGGCTTTTGGGACAGGGGTGGAAGCTTTCTTT; CDR3aa: CSVAFGTGVEAFF
d_gene: TRBD1; j_gene: TRBJ1-3; v_gene: TRBV5-6; abundance: NA; CDR3nt: TGTGCCAGCAGCTTGAGCCAGGGGGTGGCTAGAAACACCATATATTTT; CDR3aa: CASSLSQGVARNTIYF
d_gene: NA; j_gene: TRBJ2-1; v_gene: TRBV7-9; abundance: NA; CDR3nt: TGTGCCAGCAGCCTTAGACTAGGGGGAGATGAGCAGTTCTTC; CDR3aa: CASSLRLGGDEQFF
d_gene: TRBD1; j_gene: TRBJ2-5; v_gene: TRBV18; abundance: NA; CDR3nt: TGTGCCAGCTCACCCGCAAGTAGGGACAGGGGACGAGAGACCCAGTACTTC; CDR3aa: CASSPASRDRGRETQYF
d_gene: TRBD1; j_gene: TRBJ2-3; v_gene: TRBV9; abundance: NA; CDR3nt: TGTGCCAGCAGCGTGACAGGGGCCCTCCATACGCAGTATTTT; CDR3aa: CASSVTGALHTQYF
d_gene: NA; j_gene: TRBJ2-2; v_gene: TRBV7-2; abundance: NA; CDR3nt: TGTGCCAGCAGCTTAGTTACACGCTCCGGGGAGCTGTTTTTT; CDR3aa: CASSLVTRSGELFF
d_gene: TRBD1; j_gene: TRBJ1-4; v_gene: TRBV6-6; abundance: NA; CDR3nt: TGTGCCAGCAGCAGCAGGGGGCGGAATGAAAAACTGTTTTTT; CDR3aa: CASSSRGRNEKLFF
d_gene: NA; j_gene: TRBJ1-2; v_gene: TRBV30; abundance: NA; CDR3nt: TGTGCCTGGAGTGTACTTCTAGGCCGGGGTGGCTACACCTTC; CDR3aa: CAWSVLLGRGGYTF
d_gene: TRBD1; j_gene: TRBJ1-4; v_gene: TRBV2; abundance: NA; CDR3nt: TGTGCCAGCAGTGGAAGGACAGGGGGCGCTAGCGGTGAAAAACTGTTTTTT; CDR3aa: CASSGRTGGASGEKLFF
d_gene: NA; j_gene: TRBJ1-4; v_gene: TRBV9; abundance: NA; CDR3nt: TGTGCCAGCAGCGTAGATGGGGGAAGAGGGGCAACTAATGAAAAACTGTTTTTT; CDR3aa: CASSVDGGRGATNEKLFF
d_gene: NA; j_gene: TRBJ1-4; v_gene: TRBV28; abundance: NA; CDR3nt: TGTGCCAGCAGTTACATAGGGCAGTCTAATGAAAAACTGTTTTTT; CDR3aa: CASSYIGQSNEKLFF
d_gene: NA; j_gene: TRBJ2-5; v_gene: TRBV4-1; abundance: NA; CDR3nt: TGCGCCAGCAGCAACCTGGAGACCCAGTACTTC; CDR3aa: CASSNLETQYF
d_gene: NA; j_gene: TRBJ2-7; v_gene: TRBV18; abundance: NA; CDR3nt: TGTGCCAGCTCACCACCTAACGGGAAACCCTACGAGCAGTACTTC; CDR3aa: CASSPPNGKPYEQYF
d_gene: NA; j_gene: TRBJ1-3; v_gene: TRBV29-1; abundance: NA; CDR3nt: TGCAGCGTCCATGTGGTTGGAAACACCATATATTTT; CDR3aa: CSVHVVGNTIYF
d_gene: NA; j_gene: TRBJ2-7; v_gene: TRBV19; abundance: NA; CDR3nt: TGTGCCAGTAGTATTACCACCTACGAGCAGTACTTC; CDR3aa: CASSITTYEQYF
d_gene: NA; j_gene: TRBJ2-2; v_gene: TRBV18; abundance: NA; CDR3nt: TGTGCCAGCTCACCGGGACAGAACACCGGGGAGCTGTTTTTT; CDR3aa: CASSPGQNTGELFF
d_gene: TRBD2; j_gene: TRBJ2-7; v_gene: TRBV5-1; abundance: NA; CDR3nt: TGCGCCAGCAGGTCCGGGACTAGCGGTCACTCCTACGAGCAGTACTTC; CDR3aa: CASRSGTSGHSYEQYF
d_gene: NA; j_gene: TRBJ2-7; v_gene: TRBV9; abundance: NA; CDR3nt: TGTGCCAGCAGCGTAGGCACGAGGCAGGCTATCTACGAGCAGTACTTC; CDR3aa: CASSVGTRQAIYEQYF
d_gene: NA; j_gene: TRBJ2-7; v_gene: TRBV29-1; abundance: NA; CDR3nt: TGCAGCGTTGAAGGGCCCCCCTCCTACGAGCAGTACTTC; CDR3aa: CSVEGPPSYEQYF
d_gene: TRBD1; j_gene: TRBJ2-2; v_gene: TRBV5-1; abundance: NA; CDR3nt: TGCGCCAGCAGCGAAGGGAGCTTTGGGACAGGGGCGACCGGGGAGCTGTTTTTT; CDR3aa: CASSEGSFGTGATGELFF
d_gene: NA; j_gene: TRBJ1-2; v_gene: TRBV7-2; abundance: once; CDR3nt: TGTGCCAGCAGCCCAAGAACCGAGTTGGTTACTGGCTACACCTTC; CDR3aa: CASSPRTELVTGYTF
d_gene: NA; j_gene: TRBJ2-3; v_gene: TRBV9; abundance: NA; CDR3nt: TGTGCCAGCAGCCTCCAACCCTCTAGCGCTTCCACAGATACGCAGTATTTT; CDR3aa: CASSLQPSSASTDTQYF
d_gene: NA; j_gene: TRBJ1-2; v_gene: TRBV5-1; abundance: NA; CDR3nt: TGCGCCAGCAGCTTAGAGACTGCGGGAGGCGGCTCCTCTGGCTACACCTTC; CDR3aa: CASSLETAGGGSSGYTF
d_gene: TRBD1; j_gene: TRBJ2-5; v_gene: TRBV9; abundance: NA; CDR3nt: TGTGCCAGCAGCCCCCCCGGGACAGCCCAAGAGACCCAGTACTTC; CDR3aa: CASSPPGTAQETQYF
d_gene: NA; j_gene: TRBJ2-1; v_gene: TRBV6-6; abundance: NA; CDR3nt: TGTGCCAGCAAACTACCCCAGGGGACCGTTTACAATGAGCAGTTCTTC; CDR3aa: CASKLPQGTVYNEQFF
d_gene: NA; j_gene: TRBJ2-7; v_gene: TRBV2; abundance: few; CDR3nt: TGTGCCAGCAGTGAAAACGGGCACGAGCAGTACTTC; CDR3aa: CASSENGHEQYF
d_gene: TRBD2; j_gene: TRBJ2-2; v_gene: TRBV18; abundance: once; CDR3nt: TGTGCCAGCTCACCTGGACTAGCAGGGAACACCGGGGAGCTGTTTTTT; CDR3aa: CASSPGLAGNTGELFF
d_gene: NA; j_gene: TRBJ2-3; v_gene: TRBV6-4; abundance: NA; CDR3nt: TGTGCCAGCAGTCGCGAGGAGTTTGATACGCAGTATTTT; CDR3aa: CASSREEFDTQYF
d_gene: NA; j_gene: TRBJ1-1; v_gene: TRBV28; abundance: once; CDR3nt: TGTGCCAGCAGTTTAACCGGGACGAGAACTGAAGCTTTCTTT; CDR3aa: CASSLTGTRTEAFF
d_gene: NA; j_gene: TRBJ2-1; v_gene: TRBV4-1; abundance: NA; CDR3nt: TGCGCCAGCAGCCACCCCACCTACAATGAGCAGTTCTTC; CDR3aa: CASSHPTYNEQFF
d_gene: NA; j_gene: TRBJ2-6; v_gene: TRBV7-3; abundance: NA; CDR3nt: TGTGCCAGCAGCCGTTTATTTGGGGCCAACGTCCTGACTTTC; CDR3aa: CASSRLFGANVLTF
d_gene: TRBD1; j_gene: TRBJ2-5; v_gene: TRBV28; abundance: NA; CDR3nt: TGTGCCAGCAGTTTATGGGGGACAGGGAGTCAAGAGACCCAGTACTTC; CDR3aa: CASSLWGTGSQETQYF
d_gene: NA; j_gene: TRBJ1-3; v_gene: TRBV7-9; abundance: NA; CDR3nt: TGTGCCAGCAGCTTAAACGCAGGGACTGGAAACACCATATATTTT; CDR3aa: CASSLNAGTGNTIYF